These 15 T cell receptor beta chains share one sample of origin, sequenced in a study of human T cells and chemical hapten exposure. TCRdb recomputed calls from the RACE reads with MiXCR, one row per CDR3 protein. Of a few hundred thousand distinct CDR3 sequences in the sample, about 6% were seen once. The time point is: patch test 2, 6 weeks after DPC sensitization. Sample treatment: therapeutic diphenylcyclopropenone sensitization with weekly scalp DPC. The starting material was whole blood, obtained in connection with sensitization to the hapten diphenylcyclopropenone (DPC). The receptors were gathered from a woman under 30 with alopecia areata. Some clones in this sample may be carry-over from other donors' samples.

This clonotype has a handful of counts. The J gene is TRBJ2-7, the V gene TRBV7-9, with TRBD1 identical over 8 bases. With V trimmed by 5 bases and J by 0 bases, 9 bases remained unmatched. Germline assignment: CDR1 SEHNR and CDR2 FQNEAQ (reference sequence). The CDR3 loop spans 16 amino acids. The CDR3: CASSPRTGSSSYEQYF. CDR3 sequence (DNA): TGTGCCAGCAGCCCCAGGACAGGGTCGAGCTCCTACGAGCAGTACTTC.

This clonotype was counted at least ten times. A read error may account for a junction end that differs from germline. The chain recombines TRBV12-3 or TRBV12-4 with TRBJ2-1; possible D gene TRBD2, 5 bases. The CDR3 totals 13 residues. CDR3 DNA: TGCGCCAGCAGCTTTTCGGGGTACAATGAGCAGTTCTTC. The encoded protein is CASSFSGYNEQFF.

This clonotype was counted only a few times. The J gene is TRBJ2-5, the V gene TRBV7-2; D call uncertain. CDR1 is SGHTA and CDR2 is FQGNSA in the germline V gene. This CDR3 has 14 amino acids. Trimming shortened V by 1 base and J by 8 bases, and 14 bases separated the two germline ends. The CDR3 loop reads CASSLEVTKGTQYF. The DNA of the CDR3 is TGTGCCAGCAGCTTAGAGGTCACCAAAGGAACCCAGTACTTC.

The sample holds many counts of this clonotype. J is TRBJ1-1 and V is TRBV5-1; the match to TRBD1 covers 7 bases. V was pared by 0 bases and J by 9 bases, with 8 bases of the junction left unmatched. Germline V CDR1 and CDR2: SGHRS, YFSETQ. The CDR3 contains 14 residues. CDR3 coding DNA: TGCGCCAGCAGCTTGGGGGGGACAGATACCCAAGCTTTCTTT. It specifies CASSLGGTDTQAFF. The full variable domain, its missing parts supplied by reference TRBV5-1 and TRBJ1-1, is KAGVTQTPRYLIKTRGQQVTLSCSPISGHRSVSWYQQTPGQGLQFLFEYFSETQRNKGNFPGRFSGRQFSNSRSEMNVSTLELGDSALYLCASSLGGTDTQAFFGQGTRLTVV.

CDR3 amino acids: CSAPPGRLSYNSPLHF. CDR3 bases: TGCAGTGCCCCCCCGGGCCGGCTGAGCTATAATTCACCCCTCCACTTT. The gene calls are TRBV20-1 and TRBJ1-6; no clear D gene. Germline values: CDR1 DFQATT, CDR2 SNEGSKA (reference sequence). The CDR3 is 16 amino acids. V dropped 6 bases and J dropped 3 bases, with 18 bases sitting between them.

The CDR3 sequence: CASSKKWMTDNEQFF. The CDR3 DNA reads TGTGCCAGCAGCAAAAAATGGATGACAGACAATGAGCAGTTCTTC. The rearrangement joins TRBV21-1 to TRBJ2-1; no DNA check was done on the table's D call, TRBD1. TRBV21-1 is an annotated pseudogene. The CDR3 runs to 15 residues.

A few counts support this clonotype. The chain combines TRBV6-1 with TRBJ2-7; a weak D match, TRBD1 (6 bases). CDR1 is MNHNS and CDR2 is SASEGT in the germline V gene. Between the trimmed V and J ends, which lost 2 bases and 1 base, there was a span of 12 bases. The CDR3 is 15 residues long. The CDR3 is CASSEIQGRSYEQYF. The CDR3 nucleotides read TGTGCCAGCAGTGAAATACAGGGAAGGTCCTACGAGCAGTACTTC.

The rearrangement links TRBV28 to TRBJ2-5; no clear D. Germline V lookup: CDR1 MDHEN, CDR2 SYDVKM. The CDR3 loop spans 14 amino acids. The V end was cut by 7 bases, the J end by 5 bases, with 17 bases between. In DNA form, the CDR3 reads TGTGCCAGCAATCCTACCCCCTTAGGGGAGACCCAGTACTTC. The encoded protein is CASNPTPLGETQYF.

The chain carries TRBV6-6 and TRBJ2-1, with D hard to call. This CDR3 spans 16 amino acids. Germline lookup yields CDR1 MNHNY and CDR2 SVGAGI (reference sequence). V was trimmed by 4 bases and J by 7 bases, leaving 20 bases between them. This chain's CDR3 is CASSSPKVTGQNEQFF. The CDR3 DNA follows: TGTGCCAGCAGTTCCCCCAAGGTTACGGGCCAAAATGAGCAGTTCTTC.

The chain is built from TRBV6-5 and TRBJ1-3; 7 bases match TRBD1. Germline CDR1 reads MNHEY; CDR2 reads SVGAGI. CDR3 length: 20 residues. V was pared by 0 bases and J by 0 bases, with 14 bases of the junction left unmatched. In DNA, the CDR3 is TGTGCCAGCAGTTACTCCTTTATCTTCCGGGACAGCCGCTCTGGAAACACCATATATTTT. It is translated as CASSYSFIFRDSRSGNTIYF.

The rearrangement joins TRBV14 to TRBJ2-5, with a possible D match to TRBD2 (6 bases). The CDR3 totals 13 residues. Trimming removed 1 base from V and 6 bases from J, with 9 bases in between. Per germline, CDR1 SGHDN and CDR2 FVKESK. CDR3 amino acids: CASSQGGVKTQYF. In nucleotides, the CDR3 is TGTGCCAGCAGCCAAGGCGGGGTAAAGACCCAGTACTTC.

V and J are TRBV19 and TRBJ1-5, with D unresolved. The CDR3 is 15 amino acids. CDR1 is LNHDA and CDR2 is SQIVND in the germline V gene (reference sequence). The ends were cut back, 0 bases at V and 3 bases at J, with 9 bases in the middle. The CDR3 spells CASSIDLRDNQPQHF. DNA of the CDR3: TGTGCCAGTAGTATAGATCTCAGAGACAATCAGCCCCAGCATTTT.

J is TRBJ2-3 and V is TRBV6-1; 12 positions agree with TRBD2. Looked up from germline, CDR1 is MNHNS and CDR2 is SASEGT. This CDR3 has 16 residues. Germline trimming cut 4 bases from V and 1 base from J; bases unmatched to any gene: 3. The CDR3 protein is CASSVRLAGGTDTQYF. The CDR3 DNA reads as TGTGCCAGCAGTGTACGACTAGCGGGGGGCACAGATACGCAGTATTTT.

In its sample, this clonotype was seen a few times. The chain uses TRBV27 and TRBJ1-6; TRBD1 aligns across 7 bases. Germline V gene data show CDR1 as MNHEY and CDR2 as SMNVEV (reference sequence). CDR3 length equals 16 residues. With V trimmed by 5 bases and J by 4 bases, 8 bases remained unmatched. The CDR3 is CASSEGTAGYNSPLHF. The CDR3 bases are TGTGCCAGCAGTGAGGGGACAGCAGGGTATAATTCACCCCTCCACTTT.

This clonotype appeared many times. J is TRBJ2-5 and V is TRBV7-6; 8 bases line up with TRBD1. CDR1 is SGHVS, CDR2 FNYEAQ, per germline. The length of the CDR3 is 18 residues. The trim removed 2 bases at V and 2 bases at J, leaving 13 bases unmatched. In DNA, the CDR3 is TGTGCCAGCAGCTTAAAGGCCGGAACAGGGGGGTCGCAAGAGACCCAGTACTTC. It is translated as CASSLKAGTGGSQETQYF.